This paragraph reports one T cell receptor beta chain. The data belong to a study of blood T cells in healthy people across ages. J gave up 4 bases and V 0 bases, and 1 base lay outside the gene matches. Germline V gives CDR1 MGHDK, CDR2 SYGVNS. This CDR3 is 15 amino acids long. A second PCR of 7 to 11 cycles used a sample-barcoded 5' primer and a J-beta primer mix. A template-switch adaptor with 12 random nucleotides tagged each cDNA molecule. TCRdb used MiXCR to reprocess the 5' RACE reads, holding one entry per CDR3 protein. The table lists about 640,000 distinct CDR3 sequences, 40% to 45% of them singletons.

The TCR sequence derives from a man older than 75 in good health. This chain joins TRBV25-1 and TRBJ2-5; 11 bases are shared with TRBD1. The sequencing input was blood. CDR3 residues: CASSEYGQGAETQYF. As DNA, the CDR3 is TGTGCCAGCAGTGAATATGGACAGGGGGCAGAGACCCAGTACTTC.